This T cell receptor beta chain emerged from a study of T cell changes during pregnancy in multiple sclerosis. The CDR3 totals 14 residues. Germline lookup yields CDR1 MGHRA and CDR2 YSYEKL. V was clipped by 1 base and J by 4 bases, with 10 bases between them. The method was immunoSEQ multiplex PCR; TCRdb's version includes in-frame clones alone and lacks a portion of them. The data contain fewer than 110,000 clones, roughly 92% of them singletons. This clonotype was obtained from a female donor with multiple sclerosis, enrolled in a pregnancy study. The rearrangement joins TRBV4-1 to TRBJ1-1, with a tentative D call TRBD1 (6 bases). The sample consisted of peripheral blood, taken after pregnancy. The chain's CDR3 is CASSQVQGTTEAFF. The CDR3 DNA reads TGCGCCAGCAGCCAAGTACAGGGTACCACTGAAGCTTTCTTT.